This passage covers 21 T cell receptor beta chains from one sample sequenced in a study of blood T cell repertoires in COVID-19. Repertoires were generated with immunoSEQ multiplex PCR, while TCRdb's copy carries only in-frame clones and drops some. Of under 200,000 clones listed, about 86% are singletons. Sequencing was carried out using peripheral blood. Receptors were obtained from a young man with acute or convalescent COVID-19.

The CDR3 loop is CASSLSGGSNSGANVLTF. CDR3 bases: TGCGCCAGCAGCTTGTCGGGGGGCTCCAACTCTGGGGCCAACGTCCTGACTTTC. This rearrangement joins TRBV5-1 to TRBJ2-6; TRBD2 is a possible D gene (7 bases). Germline V gene lookup returns CDR1 SGHRS and CDR2 YFSETQ. The CDR3 is made up of 18 amino acids. V was pared by 1 base and J by 0 bases, with 14 bases between.

The chain is built from TRBV29-1 and TRBJ1-1, with D uncertain. V lost 3 bases and J lost 4, with 6 bases in between. CDR3 size: 11 residues. Germline-derived CDR1 and CDR2 are SQVTM and ANQGSEA. The CDR3 DNA sequence: TGCAGCGTTGAGGACTTCACTGAAGCTTTCTTT. It translates to CSVEDFTEAFF.

The chain is built from TRBV5-4 and TRBJ2-4, with D maybe TRBD2 (7 bases). With 0 bases removed from V and 1 base from J, the gap between germline ends came to 14 bases. The CDR3 extends over 17 amino acids. Looked up from germline, CDR1 is SGHNT and CDR2 is YYREEE (reference sequence). CDR3 loop: CASSLAGGAQAKNIQYF. The DNA for the CDR3 is TGTGCCAGCAGCTTGGCTGGGGGGGCCCAGGCCAAAAACATTCAGTACTTC.

The chain has TRBV7-3 and TRBJ2-3; D not resolved. CDR1 SGHTA and CDR2 FQGTGA come from the germline V gene. The ends were cut back, 0 bases at V and 2 bases at J, with 9 bases in the middle. The CDR3 length is 15 residues. In DNA form, the CDR3 reads TGTGCCAGCAGCTTAACTGGGCTTATCACAGATACGCAGTATTTT. Translation: CASSLTGLITDTQYF. Drawing the rest from reference TRBV7-3 and TRBJ2-3, the complete variable domain is GAGVSQTPSNKVTEKGKYVELRCDPISGHTALYWYRQSLGQGPEFLIYFQGTGAADDSGLPNDRFFAVRPEGSVSTLKIQRTERGDSAVYLCASSLTGLITDTQYFGPGTRLTVL.

The chain is built from TRBV3-1 (or the pseudogene TRBV3-2) and TRBJ2-1; TRBD1 matches 9 bases. The CDR3 totals 16 residues. Germline trimming cut 4 bases from V and 3 bases from J; bases unmatched to any gene: 7. Germline loops: CDR1 LGHDT, CDR2 YNNKEL (reference sequence). DNA of the CDR3: TGTGCCAGCAGCCTCCCGGGACAGGGTAGCTACAATGAGCAGTTCTTC. Amino acid sequence: CASSLPGQGSYNEQFF.

The chain uses TRBV3-1 (or the pseudogene TRBV3-2) and TRBJ1-1; 10 bases align to TRBD1. Looked up from germline, CDR1 is LGHDT and CDR2 is YNNKEL (reference sequence). V lost 4 bases to trimming and J lost 3 bases; unmatched junction nucleotides: 11. The CDR3 has 17 amino acids. CDR3 coding DNA: TGTGCCAGCAGCCCCTATGGACAGGGGGTTGCGGACACTGAAGCTTTCTTT. The encoded protein is CASSPYGQGVADTEAFF.

This CDR3 reads CASSEPGTGAIQYF. CDR3 nucleotides: TGCGCCAGCAGTGAGCCCGGGACAGGGGCCATTCAGTACTTC. The chain employs TRBV10-2 and TRBJ2-4; 10 bases fit TRBD1. The CDR3 has 14 residues. J was trimmed by 9 bases and V by 2 bases; bases with no gene match: 4. CDR1 WSHSY and CDR2 SAAADI come from the germline V gene.

The chain is built from TRBV5-4 and TRBJ2-7; TRBD1 matches at 7 bases. Trimming at V came to 2 bases and at J to 7 bases, leaving 12 bases not matched to a gene. This CDR3 region has 15 residues. Germline V gives CDR1 SGHNT, CDR2 YYREEE (reference sequence). The CDR3 spells CASSFPGQKIGEQYF. The CDR3 DNA is TGTGCCAGCAGCTTCCCGGGACAGAAGATTGGGGAGCAGTACTTC.

The gene calls are TRBV18 and TRBJ1-1; D possibly corresponds to TRBD1 (6 bases). Germline lookup yields CDR1 KGHSH and CDR2 LQKENI. Trimming left V 1 base short and J 4 bases short, with 10 bases between. The CDR3 is made up of 14 amino acids. The DNA of the CDR3 is TGTGCCAGCTCACCACTTGTCAGGGGCACTGAAGCTTTCTTT. Its protein is CASSPLVRGTEAFF. The whole variable domain, remainder taken from reference TRBV18 and TRBJ1-1, is NAGVMQNPRHLVRRRGQEARLRCSPMKGHSHVYWYRQLPEEGLKFMVYLQKENIIDESGMPKERFSAEFPKEGPSILRIQQVVRGDSAAYFCASSPLVRGTEAFFGQGTRLTVV.

The chain recombines TRBV6-6 with TRBJ1-5, with D possibly being TRBD1 (5 bases). Per the germline V gene, CDR1 is MNHNY and CDR2 is SVGAGI (reference sequence). Between the trimmed V and J ends, which lost 2 bases and 4 bases, there was a span of 9 bases. The CDR3 has 14 amino acids. CDR3 protein: CASSYVQDNQPQHF. The CDR3 nucleotides are TGTGCCAGCAGTTACGTACAGGATAATCAGCCCCAGCATTTT.

J is TRBJ2-3 and V is TRBV6-1; weak D call: TRBD2 (6 bases). With 0 bases removed from V and 4 bases from J, the gap between germline ends came to 14 bases. The length of the CDR3 is 16 residues. Germline lookup yields CDR1 MNHNS and CDR2 SASEGT. The chain's CDR3 is CASSEALGGMADTQYF. CDR3 nucleotides: TGTGCCAGCAGTGAAGCCTTAGGAGGGATGGCAGATACGCAGTATTTT.

This chain links TRBV30 with TRBJ2-7; D not certain. Trimming cost V 1 base and J 0 bases, with 7 bases left between them. There are 13 residues in the CDR3. Germline assignment: CDR1 GTSNPN and CDR2 SVGIG (reference sequence). The CDR3 protein is CAWSGLLSYEQYF. DNA of the CDR3: TGTGCCTGGAGTGGTCTTCTCTCCTACGAGCAGTACTTC.

This clone has only a few counts. The chain employs TRBV21-1 and TRBJ1-4. TRBV21-1 is deemed a pseudogene. This CDR3 contains 15 residues. Here the CDR3 reads CASSKERSANEKLFF. In DNA, the CDR3 is TGTGCCAGCAGCAAAGAGAGGTCGGCTAATGAAAAACTGTTTTTT.

The genes are TRBV5-6 and TRBJ2-2; weak D call: TRBD1 (6 bases). The CDR3 totals 16 residues. The germline V gene has CDR1 SGHDT and CDR2 YYEEEE. Between the trimmed V and J ends, which lost 4 bases and 2 bases, there was a span of 15 bases. The CDR3: CASSHSRDTNTGELFF. The CDR3 bases are TGTGCCAGCAGCCACTCTAGGGACACAAACACCGGGGAGCTGTTTTTT.

The chain links TRBV19 to TRBJ2-3; TRBD2 is a possible D gene (6 bases). V was cut by 4 bases and J by 7 bases, with 12 bases left in between. The CDR3 length is 13 residues. The germline V gene encodes CDR1 LNHDA and CDR2 SQIVND (reference sequence). The CDR3 protein is CASSKDGGNTQYF. The CDR3 DNA reads as TGTGCCAGTAGTAAGGACGGGGGAAATACGCAGTATTTT. The variable domain in full, with the rest retrieved from reference TRBV19 and TRBJ2-3, is DGGITQSPKYLFRKEGQNVTLSCEQNLNHDAMYWYRQDPGQGLRLIYYSQIVNDFQKGDIAEGYSVSREKKESFPLTVTSAQKNPTAFYLCASSKDGGNTQYFGPGTRLTVL.

The chain combines TRBV30 with TRBJ1-6; maybe TRBD1 (6 bases). Trimming stripped 0 bases from V and 4 bases from J, with 7 bases between. The germline CDR1 and CDR2 sequences are GTSNPN and SVGIG (reference sequence). This CDR3 is 14 amino acids long. CDR3 sequence reads: CAWSVDSYNSPLHF. The DNA of the CDR3 is TGTGCCTGGAGTGTGGACAGTTATAATTCACCCCTCCACTTT.

This sequence joins TRBV6-5 and TRBJ2-7; D might be TRBD2 (5 bases). The CDR3 is 14 amino acids. V was trimmed by 7 bases and J by 0 bases, leaving 13 bases between them. Germline V gene sequence: CDR1 MNHEY, CDR2 SVGAGI. This CDR3 is CASITPGNSYEQYF. The CDR3 bases are TGTGCCAGCATAACACCGGGAAACTCCTACGAGCAGTACTTC.

V is TRBV5-1 and J is TRBJ1-3; possible D gene TRBD1, 5 bases. Germline CDR1 SGHRS, CDR2 YFSETQ. V was clipped by 4 bases and J by 0 bases, with 11 bases between them. The length of the CDR3 is 15 residues. The CDR3 bases are TGCGCCAGCAGCCAGACAGCGAACTCTGGAAACACCATATATTTT. Protein sequence: CASSQTANSGNTIYF.

This clone was seen just once. This chain joins TRBV2 and TRBJ1-4; tentatively, D is TRBD1 (5 bases). The CDR3 is 16 amino acids. Germline V CDR1 and CDR2: SNHLY, FYNNEI. V lost 6 bases and J lost 3, with 17 bases in between. CDR3 loop: CASRASAAGANEKLFF. The CDR3 DNA follows: TGTGCCAGCAGAGCAAGCGCGGCGGGGGCTAATGAAAAACTGTTTTTT.

V gene TRBV30 combines with J gene TRBJ2-4; D call uncertain. Per the germline V gene, CDR1 is GTSNPN and CDR2 is SVGIG (reference sequence). The CDR3 is 13 amino acids. Trimming shortened V by 0 bases and J by 1 base, and 4 bases separated the two germline ends. CDR3 amino acids: CAWSVEAKNIQYF. CDR3 sequence (DNA): TGTGCCTGGAGTGTGGAGGCCAAAAACATTCAGTACTTC.

The genes are TRBV6-1 and TRBJ2-3; the match to TRBD1 covers 11 bases. The CDR3 runs 15 residues. V lost 3 bases, J lost 5 bases, and 4 bases stayed unmatched. CDR1 and CDR2 (germline): MNHNS, SASEGT. The CDR3 bases are TGTGCCAGCAGTGATGGGACAGGGGGGGTAGATACGCAGTATTTT. This encodes CASSDGTGGVDTQYF.